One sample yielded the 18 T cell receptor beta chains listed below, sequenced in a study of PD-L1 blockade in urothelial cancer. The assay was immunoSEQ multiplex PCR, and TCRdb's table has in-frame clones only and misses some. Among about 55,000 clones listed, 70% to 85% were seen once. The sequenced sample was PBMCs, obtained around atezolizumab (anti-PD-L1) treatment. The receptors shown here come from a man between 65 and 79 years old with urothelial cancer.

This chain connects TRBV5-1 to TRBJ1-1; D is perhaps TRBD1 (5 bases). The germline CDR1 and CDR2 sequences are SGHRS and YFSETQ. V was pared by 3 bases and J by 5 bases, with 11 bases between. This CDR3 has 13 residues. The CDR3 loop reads CASSYDQGTEAFF. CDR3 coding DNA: TGCGCCAGCAGCTACGACCAGGGAACTGAAGCTTTCTTT. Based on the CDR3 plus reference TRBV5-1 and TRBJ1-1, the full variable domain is KAGVTQTPRYLIKTRGQQVTLSCSPISGHRSVSWYQQTPGQGLQFLFEYFSETQRNKGNFPGRFSGRQFSNSRSEMNVSTLELGDSALYLCASSYDQGTEAFFGQGTRLTVV.

CDR3 residues: CASSVDPAGKGGYTF. In DNA, the CDR3 is TGTGCCAGCAGCGTAGACCCCGCGGGAAAGGGAGGCTACACCTTC. This chain connects TRBV9 to TRBJ1-2; D gene unclear. Germline CDR1 and CDR2: SGDLS and YYNGEE. Trimming stripped 0 bases from V and 8 bases from J, with 17 bases between. This CDR3 comprises 15 residues.

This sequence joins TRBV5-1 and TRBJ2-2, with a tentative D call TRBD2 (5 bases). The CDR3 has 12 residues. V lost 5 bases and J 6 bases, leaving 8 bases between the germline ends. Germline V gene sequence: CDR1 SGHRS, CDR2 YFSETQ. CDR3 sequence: CASREGAGELFF. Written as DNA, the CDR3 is TGCGCCAGCAGAGAGGGCGCCGGGGAGCTGTTTTTT.

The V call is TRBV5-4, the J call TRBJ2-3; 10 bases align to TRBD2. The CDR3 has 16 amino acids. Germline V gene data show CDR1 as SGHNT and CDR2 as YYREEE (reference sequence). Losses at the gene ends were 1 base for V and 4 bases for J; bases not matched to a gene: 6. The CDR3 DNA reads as TGTGCCAGCAGCTTGCCTCTAGCGGGAGTTGCAGATACGCAGTATTTT. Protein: CASSLPLAGVADTQYF.

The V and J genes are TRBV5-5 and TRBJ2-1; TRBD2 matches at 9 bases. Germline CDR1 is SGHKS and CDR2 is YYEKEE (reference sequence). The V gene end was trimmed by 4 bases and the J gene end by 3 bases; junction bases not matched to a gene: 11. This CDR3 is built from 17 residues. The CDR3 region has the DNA TGTGCCAGCAGCCCGTCAGCGGGGGGCCCTATCTACAATGAGCAGTTCTTC. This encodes CASSPSAGGPIYNEQFF. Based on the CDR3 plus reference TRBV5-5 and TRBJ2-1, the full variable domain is DAGVTQSPTHLIKTRGQQVTLRCSPISGHKSVSWYQQVLGQGPQFIFQYYEKEERGRGNFPDRFSARQFPNYSSELNVNALLLGDSALYLCASSPSAGGPIYNEQFFGPGTRLTVL.

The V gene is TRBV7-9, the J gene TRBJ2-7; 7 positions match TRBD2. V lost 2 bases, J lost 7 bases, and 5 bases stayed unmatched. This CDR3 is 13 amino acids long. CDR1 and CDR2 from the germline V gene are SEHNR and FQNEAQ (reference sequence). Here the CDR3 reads CASSLPSGKEQYF. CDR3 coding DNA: TGTGCCAGCAGCTTACCTAGCGGCAAGGAGCAGTACTTC.

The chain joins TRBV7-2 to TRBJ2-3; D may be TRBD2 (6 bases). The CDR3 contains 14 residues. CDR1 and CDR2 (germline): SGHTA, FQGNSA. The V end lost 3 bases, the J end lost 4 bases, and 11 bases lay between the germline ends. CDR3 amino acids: CASSLRDFPDTQYF. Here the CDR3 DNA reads TGTGCCAGCAGCTTGCGGGACTTTCCAGATACGCAGTATTTT. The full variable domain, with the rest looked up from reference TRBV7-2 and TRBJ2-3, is GAGVSQSPSNKVTEKGKDVELRCDPISGHTALYWYRQSLGQGLEFLIYFQGNSAPDKSGLPSDRFSAERTGGSVSTLTIQRTQQEDSAVYLCASSLRDFPDTQYFGPGTRLTVL.

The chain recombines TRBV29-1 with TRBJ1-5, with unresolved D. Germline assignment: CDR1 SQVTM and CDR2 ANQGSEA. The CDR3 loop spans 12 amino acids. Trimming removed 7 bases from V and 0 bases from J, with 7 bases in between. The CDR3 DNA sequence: TGCAGCGCGAGAGATAGCAATCAGCCCCAGCATTTT. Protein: CSARDSNQPQHF.

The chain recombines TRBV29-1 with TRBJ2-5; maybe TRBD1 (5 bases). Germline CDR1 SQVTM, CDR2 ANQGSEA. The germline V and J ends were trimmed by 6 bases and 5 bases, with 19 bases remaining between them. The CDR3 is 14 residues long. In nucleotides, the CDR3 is TGCAGCGTCACTATTCCAGGGCGAGTGGAGACCCAGTACTTC. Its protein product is CSVTIPGRVETQYF. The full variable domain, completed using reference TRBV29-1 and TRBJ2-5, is SAVISQKPSRDICQRGTSLTIQCQVDSQVTMMFWYRQQPGQSLTLIATANQGSEATYESGFVIDKFPISRPNLTFSTLTVSNMSPEDSSIYLCSVTIPGRVETQYFGPGTRLLVL.

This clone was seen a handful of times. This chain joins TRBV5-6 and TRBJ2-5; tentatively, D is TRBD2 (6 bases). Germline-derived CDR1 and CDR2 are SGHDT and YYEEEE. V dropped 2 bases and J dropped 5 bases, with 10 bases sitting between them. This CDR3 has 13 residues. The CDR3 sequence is CASSFGGAETQYF. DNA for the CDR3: TGTGCCAGCAGCTTCGGGGGTGCGGAGACCCAGTACTTC.

The CDR3 DNA follows: TGTGCCACCCGGGACATTGGTGGCTACACCTTC. Its protein product is CATRDIGGYTF. The rearrangement links TRBV2 to TRBJ1-2; D perhaps matches TRBD1 (6 bases). The germline gives CDR1 SNHLY, CDR2 FYNNEI. Between the trimmed V and J ends, which lost 10 bases and 7 bases, there was a span of 13 bases. The CDR3 has 11 amino acids.

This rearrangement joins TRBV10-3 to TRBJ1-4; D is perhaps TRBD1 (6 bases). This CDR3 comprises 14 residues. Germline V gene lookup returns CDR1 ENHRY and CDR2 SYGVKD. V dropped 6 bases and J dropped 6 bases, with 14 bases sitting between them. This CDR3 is CAISSGGRDEKLFF. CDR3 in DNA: TGTGCCATCAGCTCTGGGGGCCGCGATGAAAAACTGTTTTTT.

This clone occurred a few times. CDR3 in amino acids: CASSERGLAGGTQYF. DNA of the CDR3: TGTGCCAGCAGTGAAAGGGGACTAGCGGGCGGGACCCAGTACTTC. The rearrangement joins TRBV25-1 to TRBJ2-5, with 12 bases aligning to TRBD2. CDR1 is MGHDK and CDR2 is SYGVNS in the germline V gene. This CDR3 spans 15 amino acids. V shed 2 bases, J shed 7 bases, and the junction held 5 bases outside the gene matches.

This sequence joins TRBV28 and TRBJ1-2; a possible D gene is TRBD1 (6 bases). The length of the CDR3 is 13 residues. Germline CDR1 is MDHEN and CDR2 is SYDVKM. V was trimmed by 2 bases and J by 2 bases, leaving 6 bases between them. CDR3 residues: CASSLGQNYGYTF. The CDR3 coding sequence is TGTGCCAGCAGTTTAGGACAGAACTATGGCTACACCTTC.

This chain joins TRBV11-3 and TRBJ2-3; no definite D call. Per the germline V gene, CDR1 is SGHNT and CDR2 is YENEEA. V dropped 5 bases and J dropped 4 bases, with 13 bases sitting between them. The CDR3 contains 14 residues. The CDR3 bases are TGTGCCAGCAGCGTCCCTAGAACTCCAGATACGCAGTATTTT. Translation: CASSVPRTPDTQYF.

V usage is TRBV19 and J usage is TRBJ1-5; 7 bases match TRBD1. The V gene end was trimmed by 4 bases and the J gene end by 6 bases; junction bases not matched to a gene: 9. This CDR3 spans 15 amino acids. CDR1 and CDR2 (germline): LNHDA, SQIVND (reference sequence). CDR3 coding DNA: TGTGCCAGTAGTAGGGGCAGGGGGTCAATTCAGCCCCAGCATTTT. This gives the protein CASSRGRGSIQPQHF.

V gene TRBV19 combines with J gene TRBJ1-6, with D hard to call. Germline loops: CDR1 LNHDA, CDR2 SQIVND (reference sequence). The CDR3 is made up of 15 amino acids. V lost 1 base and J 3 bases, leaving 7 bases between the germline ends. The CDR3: CASSIGNSYNSPLHF. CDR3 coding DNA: TGTGCCAGTAGTATAGGGAACAGCTATAATTCACCCCTCCACTTT.

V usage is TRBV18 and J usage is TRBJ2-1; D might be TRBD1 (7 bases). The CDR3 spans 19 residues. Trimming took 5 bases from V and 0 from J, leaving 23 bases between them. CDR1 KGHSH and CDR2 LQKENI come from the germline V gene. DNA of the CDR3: TGTGCCAGCTCATCCCGCGAGAGATCAGGGGGGACCTCCTACAATGAGCAGTTCTTC. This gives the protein CASSSRERSGGTSYNEQFF. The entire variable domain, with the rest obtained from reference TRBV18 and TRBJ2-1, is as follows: NAGVMQNPRHLVRRRGQEARLRCSPMKGHSHVYWYRQLPEEGLKFMVYLQKENIIDESGMPKERFSAEFPKEGPSILRIQQVVRGDSAAYFCASSSRERSGGTSYNEQFFGPGTRLTVL.